These 9 T cell receptor beta chains were all obtained from the same sample, sequenced in a study of T cells in Graves' hyperthyroidism and ophthalmopathy. TCR beta CDR3 regions were amplified from RNA. The HTBI set primed first-round TCR CDR3 RT-PCR. TCRdb independently ran MiXCR on the multiplex PCR reads; one entry per CDR3 protein. The data show hundreds of thousands of distinct CDR3 sequences, roughly an eighth seen once. Specimen: blood. All receptors derive from a woman between 18 and 30 years old with Graves' hyperthyroidism.

The chain joins TRBV27 to TRBJ1-5; the D gene is possibly TRBD1 (5 bases). The V end was cut by 1 base, the J end by 2 bases, with 15 bases between. This CDR3 is built from 17 residues. Germline lookup yields CDR1 MNHEY and CDR2 SMNVEV (reference sequence). CDR3 nucleotides: TGTGCCAGCAGTTTATTAGAGGGGAGAGGTGGCAATCAGCCCCAGCATTTT. Its translation: CASSLLEGRGGNQPQHF.

This clonotype was counted at least ten times. The gene calls are TRBV27 and TRBJ1-1; D is ambiguous. CDR1 is MNHEY and CDR2 is SMNVEV in the germline V gene (reference sequence). The CDR3 extends over 14 amino acids. Trimming took 8 bases from V and 0 from J, leaving 13 bases between them. CDR3 coding DNA: TGTGCCAGCGCCCAAGGCTTAATGAACACTGAAGCTTTCTTT. Translated: CASAQGLMNTEAFF.

This clonotype was counted at least ten times. The V gene is TRBV7-2, the J gene TRBJ2-5; D perhaps matches TRBD2 (6 bases). This CDR3 is 15 amino acids long. Between the trimmed V and J ends, which lost 6 bases and 0 bases, there was a span of 14 bases. CDR1 is SGHTA, CDR2 FQGNSA, per germline. As DNA, the CDR3 is TGTGCCAGCAGTTCCGCCGGGGGATACCAAGAGACCCAGTACTTC. This sequence encodes CASSSAGGYQETQYF. The variable domain in full, completed from reference TRBV7-2 and TRBJ2-5, reads GAGVSQSPSNKVTEKGKDVELRCDPISGHTALYWYRQSLGQGLEFLIYFQGNSAPDKSGLPSDRFSAERTGGSVSTLTIQRTQQEDSAVYLCASSSAGGYQETQYFGPGTRLLVL.

This clonotype was seen many times. The chain employs TRBV12-5 and TRBJ2-3; the match to TRBD2 covers 7 bases. V shed 1 base, J shed 2 bases, and the junction held 3 bases outside the gene matches. Germline lookup yields CDR1 LGHNT and CDR2 FRNRAP. The CDR3 covers 15 residues. CDR3 protein: CASGLGRDYTDTQYF. The CDR3 DNA follows: TGTGCTAGTGGTTTGGGACGGGACTACACAGATACGCAGTATTTT.

This clonotype was detected ten times or more. The V gene is TRBV7-2, the J gene TRBJ2-5, with D possibly TRBD1 on 6 matching bases. With 4 bases removed from V and 0 bases from J, the gap between germline ends came to 9 bases. CDR3 length: 14 amino acids. The germline gives CDR1 SGHTA, CDR2 FQGNSA. The CDR3 sequence is CASSYTGYQETQYF. The CDR3 nucleotides read TGTGCCAGCAGCTACACAGGGTACCAAGAGACCCAGTACTTC.

This chain connects TRBV4-1 to TRBJ2-2, with D possibly being TRBD1 or TRBD2 (5 bases each). This CDR3 comprises 14 residues. Germline values: CDR1 MGHRA, CDR2 YSYEKL. V gave up 0 bases and J gave up 6 bases, with 8 bases separating them. The CDR3 spells CASSQEGPPGELFF. DNA of the CDR3: TGCGCCAGCAGCCAAGAGGGACCGCCCGGGGAGCTGTTTTTT.

This clonotype has a count of ten or more. The chain is built from TRBV11-1 and TRBJ2-1; D is perhaps TRBD1 (6 bases). The CDR3 spans 12 residues. Germline assignment: CDR1 SGHAT and CDR2 FQDESV (reference sequence). Trimming shortened V by 5 bases and J by 7 bases, and 9 bases separated the two germline ends. For the CDR3, the DNA is TGTGCCAGCAGCCAACAGGGAAATGAGCAGTTCTTC. Residues: CASSQQGNEQFF. Together with reference TRBV11-1 and TRBJ2-1, the CDR3 gives the full variable domain: EAEVAQSPRYKITEKSQAVAFWCDPISGHATLYWYRQILGQGPELLVQFQDESVVDDSQLPKDRFSAERLKGVDSTLKIQPAELGDSAMYLCASSQQGNEQFFGPGTRLTVL.

This clonotype came up many times. This chain links TRBV7-2 with TRBJ1-1; D unclear. The germline gives CDR1 SGHTA, CDR2 FQGNSA. V was clipped by 4 bases and J by 4 bases, with 13 bases between them. The CDR3 length is 14 residues. CDR3 DNA sequence: TGTGCCAGCAGCTCGAGCGGGCAGAGCACTGAAGCTTTCTTT. The encoded protein is CASSSSGQSTEAFF.

At least ten counts were recorded for this clonotype. The J gene is TRBJ2-1, the V gene TRBV20-1; no reliable D call. Germline values: CDR1 DFQATT, CDR2 SNEGSKA (reference sequence). Trimming stripped 1 base from V and 3 bases from J, with 4 bases between. CDR3 size: 12 residues. CDR3 amino acids: CSARGGYNEQFF. The CDR3 nucleotides read TGCAGTGCTAGAGGGGGCTACAATGAGCAGTTCTTC.